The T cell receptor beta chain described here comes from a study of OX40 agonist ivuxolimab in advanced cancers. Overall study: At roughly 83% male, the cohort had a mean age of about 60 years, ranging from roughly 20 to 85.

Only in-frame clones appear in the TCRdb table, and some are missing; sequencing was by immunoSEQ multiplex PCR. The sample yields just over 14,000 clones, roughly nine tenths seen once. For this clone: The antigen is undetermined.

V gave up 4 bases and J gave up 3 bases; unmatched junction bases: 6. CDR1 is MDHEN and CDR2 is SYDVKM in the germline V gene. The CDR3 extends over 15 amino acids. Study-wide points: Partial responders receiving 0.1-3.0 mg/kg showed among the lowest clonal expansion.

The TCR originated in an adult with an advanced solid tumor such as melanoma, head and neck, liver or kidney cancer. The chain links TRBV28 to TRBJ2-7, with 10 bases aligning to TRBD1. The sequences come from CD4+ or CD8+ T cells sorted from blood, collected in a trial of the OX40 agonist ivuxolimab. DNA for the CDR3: TGTGCCAGCAGTTGGGGGACAGGGGCCGGCTACGAGCAGTACTTC. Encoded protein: CASSWGTGAGYEQYF. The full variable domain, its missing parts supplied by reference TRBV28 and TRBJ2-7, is DVKVTQSSRYLVKRTGEKVFLECVQDMDHENMFWYRQDPGLGLRLIYFSYDVKMKEKGDIPEGYSVSREKKERFSLILESASTNQTSMYLCASSWGTGAGYEQYFGPGTRLTVT.